Listed below are T cell receptor beta chains from one sample, sequenced in a study of OX40 agonist ivuxolimab in advanced cancers. Method: immunoSEQ multiplex PCR; TCRdb's copy keeps in-frame clones and lacks some. The sample lists over 70,000 clones, about 87% occurring once. This specimen consisted of CD4+ or CD8+ T cells sorted from blood, obtained in a trial of the OX40 agonist ivuxolimab. Receptors originate from an adult with an advanced solid tumor such as melanoma, head and neck, liver or kidney cancer. CDR3s include the opening cysteine and the closing phenylalanine or tryptophan. A D gene is named only where the DNA matches it firmly.

d_gene: NA
j_gene: TRBJ1-1
v_gene: TRBV10-3
CDR3nt: TGTGCCATCAGTGCACAGGGAGAAGCTTTCTTT
CDR3aa: CAISAQGEAFF

d_gene: NA
j_gene: TRBJ1-2
v_gene: TRBV21-1
CDR3nt: TGTGCCAGCAGCCTAGGGTGTCGGACAGGGGGACTTTATGGCTACACCTTC
CDR3aa: CASSLGCRTGGLYGYTF

d_gene: NA
j_gene: TRBJ1-1
v_gene: TRBV4-1
CDR3nt: TGCGCCAGCAGCCGGTACCCCGGGGACACTGAAGCTTTCTTT
CDR3aa: CASSRYPGDTEAFF

d_gene: TRBD1
j_gene: TRBJ2-1
v_gene: TRBV29-1
CDR3nt: TGCAGCGGTGAGGGACAGATAGACAATGAGCAGTTCTTC
CDR3aa: CSGEGQIDNEQFF

d_gene: TRBD2
j_gene: TRBJ2-7
v_gene: TRBV2
CDR3nt: TGTGCCAGCAGACAAGGACTAGCGGGCGACTACGAGCAGTACTTC
CDR3aa: CASRQGLAGDYEQYF

d_gene: TRBD2
j_gene: TRBJ2-1
v_gene: TRBV4-1
CDR3nt: TGCGCCAGCAGCCAGGGGACTAAATCCCCGTTCTTC
CDR3aa: CASSQGTKSPFF

d_gene: NA
j_gene: TRBJ2-2
v_gene: TRBV5-3
CDR3nt: TGTGCCAGAAGCTGCAGGGTTAACACCGGGGAGCTGTTTTTT
CDR3aa: CARSCRVNTGELFF

d_gene: NA
j_gene: TRBJ2-7
v_gene: TRBV10-2
CDR3nt: TGCGCCAGCAGTGAGGACAGCTCCTACGAGCAGTACTTC
CDR3aa: CASSEDSSYEQYF

d_gene: TRBD1
j_gene: TRBJ2-7
v_gene: TRBV7-8
CDR3nt: TGTGCCAGCAGCAGTGGACAGGTCTACGAGCAGTACTTC
CDR3aa: CASSSGQVYEQYF

d_gene: NA
j_gene: TRBJ2-7
v_gene: TRBV4-1
CDR3nt: TGCGCCAGCAGCCCATCGGCACAGGGTAGGGACGAGCAGTACTTC
CDR3aa: CASSPSAQGRDEQYF

d_gene: TRBD1
j_gene: TRBJ1-5
v_gene: TRBV15
CDR3nt: TGTGCCACCAGCAGACTACAGGGGAATCAGCCCCAGCATTTT
CDR3aa: CATSRLQGNQPQHF

d_gene: TRBD1
j_gene: TRBJ2-1
v_gene: TRBV6-1
CDR3nt: TGTGCCAGCAGTGGTCGACAGGGGAGCTCCTACAATGAGCAGTTCTTC
CDR3aa: CASSGRQGSSYNEQFF

d_gene: TRBD2
j_gene: TRBJ2-5
v_gene: TRBV29-1
CDR3nt: TGCAGCGTCGGTGGACTAGCGGGAGTCGGAGAGACCCAGTACTTC
CDR3aa: CSVGGLAGVGETQYF

d_gene: TRBD2
j_gene: TRBJ2-7
v_gene: TRBV28
CDR3nt: TGTGCCAGCAGTGCGTCTAGCGGGAGGGCCTGGTACGAGCAGTACTTC
CDR3aa: CASSASSGRAWYEQYF

d_gene: TRBD2
j_gene: TRBJ2-5
v_gene: TRBV7-9
CDR3nt: TGTGCCAGCAGCCCTACTAGCGGGAGGGCCGGGGAGACCCAGTACTTC
CDR3aa: CASSPTSGRAGETQYF

d_gene: NA
j_gene: TRBJ2-7
v_gene: TRBV7-2
CDR3nt: TGTGCCAGCAGCTTAGGGGGGGACGAGCAGTACTTC
CDR3aa: CASSLGGDEQYF